These 20 T cell receptor beta chains were all obtained from the same sample, sequenced in a study of long-term antiretroviral therapy in people with HIV. This was the immunoSEQ v3.0 assay at survey level. Clones were sequenced by immunoSEQ multiplex PCR, and TCRdb holds only the in-frame ones, with some missing. The sample has about 25,000 clones; 76% are singletons. Sequencing used unsorted PBMCs, obtained 1.1 years before starting antiretroviral therapy. All receptors derive from a woman between 40 and 50 years old with HIV.

CDR3 loop: CASSDGHPNTEAFF. In DNA, the CDR3 is TGTGCCAGCAGCGATGGGCACCCGAACACTGAAGCTTTCTTT. The chain has TRBV9 and TRBJ1-1; no definite D call. Looked up from germline, CDR1 is SGDLS and CDR2 is YYNGEE. Trimming left V 3 bases short and J 1 base short, with 10 bases between. The CDR3 has 14 amino acids.

This sequence joins TRBV7-8 and TRBJ2-7; 8 bases line up with TRBD2. Germline assignment: CDR1 SGHVS and CDR2 FQNEAQ. The J segment lost 4 bases and the V segment lost 2 bases, leaving 7 bases of the junction unmatched. This CDR3 contains 15 residues. CDR3 bases: TGTGCCAGCAGCTTATCCGGCGGGAGGAATTACGAGCAGTACTTC. Residues: CASSLSGGRNYEQYF.

The chain is built from TRBV5-1 and TRBJ1-4, with D unclear. V was cut by 3 bases and J by 0 bases, with 9 bases left in between. Germline values: CDR1 SGHRS, CDR2 YFSETQ. CDR3 length equals 15 residues. The CDR3 nucleotides read TGCGCCAGCAGCTCGGCGGGATCAACTAATGAAAAACTGTTTTTT. It codes for CASSSAGSTNEKLFF.

The V call is TRBV27, the J call TRBJ2-7; D may be TRBD1 (5 bases). V shed 2 bases and J shed 7 bases, with 12 bases lying between them. Germline V lookup: CDR1 MNHEY, CDR2 SMNVEV (reference sequence). The CDR3 sequence is 13 residues long. The CDR3, as DNA: TGTGCCAGCAGTTTACAGGGATACTTGGAGCAGTACTTC. The encoded protein is CASSLQGYLEQYF.

This rearrangement joins TRBV5-4 to TRBJ2-5; D may be TRBD2 (5 bases). From germline, CDR1 is SGHNT and CDR2 YYREEE (reference sequence). This CDR3 region has 12 residues. V lost 4 bases to trimming and J lost 5 bases, with 9 bases between them. The CDR3 loop reads CASSRRWETQYF. For the CDR3, the DNA is TGTGCCAGCAGCAGGAGGTGGGAGACCCAGTACTTC.

V and J are TRBV5-1 and TRBJ2-1; D is undetermined. The CDR3 is made up of 15 amino acids. Deletions cut 0 bases from V and 0 bases from J, with 7 bases between. CDR1 is SGHRS, CDR2 YFSETQ, per germline. CDR3 sequence reads: CASSLESTSYNEQFF. CDR3 in DNA: TGCGCCAGCAGCTTGGAGTCTACCTCCTACAATGAGCAGTTCTTC.

Only a few counts were recorded for this clone. This chain uses TRBV30 with TRBJ1-1; D is unclear. The CDR3 covers 13 residues. Germline CDR1 is GTSNPN and CDR2 is SVGIG (reference sequence). V lost 0 bases and J 1 base, leaving 6 bases between the germline ends. The CDR3 is CAWSVVANTEAFF. The CDR3 DNA reads as TGTGCCTGGAGTGTCGTAGCGAACACTGAAGCTTTCTTT.

V and J are TRBV2 and TRBJ2-7; D is possibly TRBD1 (7 bases). This CDR3 is built from 15 residues. Germline V lookup: CDR1 SNHLY, CDR2 FYNNEI. V was shortened by 5 bases and J by 0 bases, with 14 bases between the two germline ends. The CDR3 region is CASSPSGDSSYEQYF. The CDR3 nucleotides are TGTGCCAGCAGTCCCTCGGGGGACAGCTCCTACGAGCAGTACTTC.

This clone was seen only a few times. This chain connects TRBV7-9 to TRBJ2-2; 8 bases align to TRBD2. Germline CDR1 is SEHNR and CDR2 is FQNEAQ (reference sequence). The J segment lost 3 bases and the V segment lost 6 bases, leaving 9 bases of the junction unmatched. The CDR3 sequence is 16 residues long. CDR3 DNA: TGTGCCAGCAGTACAAGCGGGAGAGGGCACACCGGGGAGCTGTTTTTT. It specifies CASSTSGRGHTGELFF.

The chain links TRBV29-1 to TRBJ2-1, with 8 bases fitting TRBD2. The CDR3 totals 14 residues. Trimming took 7 bases from V and 3 from J; bases not matched to a gene: 8. The V gene's germline CDR1 is SQVTM and CDR2 ANQGSEA. The CDR3 loop reads CSAGSAGGYNEQFF. The CDR3 DNA reads TGCAGCGCCGGGAGTGCGGGAGGCTACAATGAGCAGTTCTTC.

The chain recombines TRBV5-1 with TRBJ1-5; 10 positions match TRBD1. The CDR3 has 14 residues. J was trimmed by 5 bases and V by 6 bases; bases with no gene match: 5. Germline CDR1 reads SGHRS; CDR2 reads YFSETQ. CDR3 sequence reads: CASTIGTGDQPQHF. DNA for the CDR3: TGCGCCAGCACTATTGGGACAGGGGATCAGCCCCAGCATTTT.

This sequence joins TRBV13 and TRBJ2-7; tentatively, D is TRBD2 (6 bases). Germline assignment: CDR1 PRHDT and CDR2 FYEKMQ (reference sequence). The CDR3 extends over 15 amino acids. The V end was cut by 5 bases, the J end by 1 base, with 15 bases between. CDR3 amino acids: CASSVGGTPSYEQYF. Written as DNA, the CDR3 is TGTGCCAGCAGCGTTGGCGGGACGCCTTCCTACGAGCAGTACTTC.

The rearrangement joins TRBV10-3 to TRBJ1-5; the D gene is possibly TRBD1 (6 bases). CDR3 length: 15 residues. The ends were cut back, 5 bases at V and 2 bases at J, with 13 bases in the middle. Germline V gene sequence: CDR1 ENHRY, CDR2 SYGVKD. The DNA of the CDR3 is TGTGCCATCAGTCAGGGGAGCGGAGGCAATCAGCCCCAGCATTTT. Protein: CAISQGSGGNQPQHF.

The V and J genes are TRBV5-6 and TRBJ1-2, with D maybe TRBD1 (5 bases). This CDR3 has 12 amino acids. Germline V lookup: CDR1 SGHDT, CDR2 YYEEEE. Trimming stripped 0 bases from V and 6 bases from J, with 6 bases between. The CDR3 is CASSLVGDGYTF. DNA of the CDR3: TGTGCCAGCAGCTTGGTAGGGGATGGCTACACCTTC.

DNA of the CDR3: TGTGCCAGCAGACAGGGCCCAGCCAAAAACATTCAGTACTTC. Protein product: CASRQGPAKNIQYF. This chain uses TRBV6-1 with TRBJ2-4, with TRBD1 as a possible D gene (6 bases). Trimming shortened V by 6 bases and J by 0 bases, and 9 bases separated the two germline ends. Germline CDR1 and CDR2: MNHNS and SASEGT. The length of the CDR3 is 14 residues.

The rearrangement joins TRBV7-9 to TRBJ2-7; D gene ambiguous. The CDR3 length is 14 residues. Germline CDR1 SEHNR, CDR2 FQNEAQ (reference sequence). Trimming removed 1 base from V and 4 bases from J, with 11 bases in between. Here the CDR3 DNA reads TGTGCCAGCAGCTTAGAGGCAGTATCGTACGAGCAGTACTTC. Translating it yields CASSLEAVSYEQYF. Based on the CDR3 plus reference TRBV7-9 and TRBJ2-7, the full variable domain is DTGVSQNPRHKITKRGQNVTFRCDPISEHNRLYWYRQTLGQGPEFLTYFQNEAQLEKSRLLSDRFSAERPKGSFSTLEIQRTEQGDSAMYLCASSLEAVSYEQYFGPGTRLTVT.

The V gene is TRBV19, the J gene TRBJ1-3, with a weak D call TRBD1 (6 bases). CDR1 is LNHDA, CDR2 SQIVND, per germline (reference sequence). V dropped 5 bases and J dropped 11 bases, with 16 bases sitting between them. This CDR3 spans 13 amino acids. The CDR3: CASSPWTVLSIYF. CDR3 coding DNA: TGTGCCAGTAGTCCCTGGACAGTCCTCTCCATATATTTT.

This chain links TRBV19 with TRBJ1-4; possible D gene TRBD1, 5 bases. CDR1 and CDR2 from the germline V gene are LNHDA and SQIVND (reference sequence). V was trimmed by 5 bases and J by 0 bases, leaving 13 bases between them. There are 16 residues in the CDR3. The CDR3 here is CASSEPRGATNEKLFF. Here the CDR3 DNA reads TGTGCCAGTAGTGAGCCTCGGGGGGCAACTAATGAAAAACTGTTTTTT.

The V and J genes are TRBV5-6 and TRBJ2-4; 7 nucleotides line up with TRBD1. The CDR3 covers 12 residues. Germline CDR1 and CDR2: SGHDT and YYEEEE. Unmatched junction bases numbered 7, after V lost 4 bases and J lost 12 bases. Here the CDR3 reads CASSPGTDDQYF. The CDR3 bases are TGTGCCAGCAGCCCCGGGACAGACGATCAGTACTTC.

This clone was seen more than once but under ten times. The chain links TRBV5-1 to TRBJ2-2; maybe TRBD1 (6 bases). The ends were cut back, 4 bases at V and 3 bases at J, with 10 bases in the middle. Germline CDR1 is SGHRS and CDR2 is YFSETQ. The CDR3 spans 14 residues. CDR3 coding DNA: TGCGCCAGCAGCCCGGGACATTACACCGGGGAGCTGTTTTTT. It encodes CASSPGHYTGELFF.